This T cell receptor (beta chain) was sequenced in a study of naive and memory T cell subsets. This clonotype was detected a few times. Antigen unknown. An oligonucleotide containing a UMI was ligated to the 3' end of TCR cDNA. Whole blood, approximately 2.3 ml, came from adult healthy volunteers. Input was about 1 to 1,100 ng of DNase-treated total RNA without cell sorting. The germline V gene has CDR1 SEHNR and CDR2 FQNEAQ (reference sequence). V shed 5 bases and J shed 1 base, with 10 bases lying between them. The CDR3 sequence is 14 residues long. General study points: TCR transcript changes with activation or differentiation may affect this RNA method.

Four PCR rounds used nested alpha and beta constant region primers plus the SP2 primer. For blood and skin samples, reverse transcription used TCR alpha and beta constant primers. TCRdb processed the 5' RACE reads anew with MiXCR; each CDR3 protein has one entry. The sample holds 50,000 to 65,000 distinct CDR3 sequences, more than 7.5% seen once. The V gene is TRBV7-9, the J gene TRBJ2-3, with D perhaps matching TRBD1 (6 bases). The source is a female donor in good health. CDR3 in amino acids: CASSPRGGTDTQYF. The DNA for the CDR3 is TGTGCCAGCAGCCCCAGGGGCGGCACAGATACGCAGTATTTT.